The entry that follows covers one TCR beta chain sequence. Its antigen is unknown. The record has no base qualities; no much larger clone is one base away. According to the study, the label for this sample's time point signals: baseline before first vaccination. Vaccinee samples were obtained from the UK trials COV001 and COV002, which included a single-blind randomized controlled phase 2/3 trial of AZD1222 (ChAdOx1 nCoV-19) in healthy adults. Trial participant PBMC samples were collected at day 0 and day 28 after the second dose for TCRbeta chain sequencing. The CDR3 regions of human TCRbeta chains were subjected to immunosequencing. The paper's data handling went like this. TCRs in the repertoires were compared against a reference library of SARS-CoV-2-specific TCRs that had been generated with the MIRA antigen-specificity platform. Breadth meant the fraction of unique TCRs that were SARS-CoV-2-associated, whereas depth meant the fraction of total T cells that were SARS-CoV-2-associated. Using the MIRA data, every spike-specific TCR was mapped to the spike region that the TCR reacted to and assigned to either a CD4 or a CD8 class. Log10-transformed breadth and depth values were compared by one-way ANOVA with Sidak's multiple comparisons tests. TCRdb provides this immuneACCESS table in a form limited to in-frame rearrangements. Some clones are lacking; in checked studies, under half of them reflect an unresolved V gene, and why the rest are absent is not known. That table furnishes V, J and clone size, whereas the DNA furnished D and trimming. This sample holds around 95,000 clones; approximately 87% were observed only once. Of the sample, less than 3.5% falls within the top ten clones.

This entry comes from a study of T cell responses to AZD1222 COVID-19 vaccine (dated by TCRdb to the early 2020s). Regarding the study in general: Because spike-specific TCR depth and breadth did not differ between the two schedules, AZD1222 recipients who got a second dose at roughly 4 weeks were pooled with those who got a second dose at roughly 12 weeks. A total of 230 to 250 trial participants underwent TCR sequencing, of whom roughly 210 had received two doses of AZD1222 and 26 had received two doses of the MenACWY control vaccine. Trial participants were enrolled into age subgroups of 18-55, 56-69 and 70-plus years, which contained around 140, 26 and 57 TCR-sequenced participants, respectively.

The research as a whole found: Reportedly, almost half of the unique spike-specific TCRs recognized epitopes lying outside the regions that are mutated in the B.1.351 and B.1.1.7 variants. No day 14 peak-response samples were available, so repertoires were characterized only after the peak T cell response. Conclusions about previously exposed vaccinees are limited, since just five or six AZD1222 recipients were seropositive for SARS-CoV-2 at baseline. A significant rise in spike-specific TCR breadth and depth was observed after two AZD1222 doses relative to day 0 and relative to MenACWY recipients. In the small 56-69-year group, the increase in depth fell short of significance, most likely because of low power. The vaccine-associated CD4 TCRs covered the entire spike protein, and the dominant responses fell in regions 160-218 and 743-854. Participants were mostly white British, with more females than males. The authors suggested clonal diversity may have been underestimated.

The CDR3 contains 10 residues, cysteine and phenylalanine counted. Just CDR3 DNA is preserved here, 30 bases in frame from base 1. Trimming takes 9 bases off V and 9 bases off J; junction bases not matched to a gene: 4. Taken from the germline V gene, the CDR1 and CDR2 loops are SNHLY and FYNNEI. The sequence was collected from an adult in good health. Sequencing was performed on peripheral blood, taken on day 0 of AZD1222 vaccination. The rearrangement combines TRBV2 with TRBJ1-1, and 7 junction bases match TRBD1. The sequenced DNA is TGTGCCAGTAAACAGGGGAAAGCTTTCTTT. Its translation is CASKQGKAFF.